This T cell receptor (beta chain) was retrieved from a study of blood T cell repertoires in COVID-19 (dated by TCRdb to the early 2020s). About the full investigation: Samples covering the acute and convalescent phases of COVID-19 were provided by collaborators in the United States, Italy and Spain. The material from the prospective study consisted of cDNA or gDNA derived from T cells, B-cell-depleted T cells, or PBMCs. Deeply sampled blood TCRbeta repertoires from subjects exposed to, actively infected with, or recovered from COVID-19 were included in the dataset. A freely available public database, intended as a resource for researchers studying the immune response to SARS-CoV-2, is where the repertoires were released. The samples were drawn from two sources: the first 160 participants of the ongoing ImmuneRACE study, and over 950 subjects contributed by 6 global collaborators. Sample metadata almost always included a de-identified subject ID, COVID-19 status, age in years and sex. HLA class I and class II types, where available, came from metadata supplied by the sample provider rather than from assay-based typing.

A note on this clone: Which antigen it targets is not known. Base qualities are not at hand, and no much larger clone is one base apart.

Trimming costs V 5 bases and J 6 bases, and their ends lie 28 bases apart. The CDR3 runs 19 residues from the cysteine to the phenylalanine. This entry keeps only the CDR3 DNA: 57 bases, framed from base 1. Looking up the germline V gene yields CDR1 SGHTA and CDR2 FQGNSA. Collaborating institutions collected whole blood in K2EDTA tubes following their own protocols. For TCRbeta analysis, collaborators shipped samples in one of three forms: frozen whole blood, isolated PBMCs, or DNA extracted from either of those sample types. TCRbeta CDR3 regions were amplified from genomic DNA by means of the immunoSEQ Assay, a bias-controlled multiplex PCR. The paper's data handling went like this. The number of nucleated cells in each sample was estimated from the amplification of reference gene primers within the assay. To quantify the absolute abundance of each unique TCRbeta CDR3 rearrangement, sequence reads were collapsed and filtered. For each sample, productive Simpson clonality was calculated by taking the square root of Simpson's diversity index across productive rearrangements. TCRdb re-hosts the immuneACCESS table, in-frame sequences only. Its copies lack some clones; in the studies checked, an unresolved V gene accounts for under half of them, and the cause for the rest is not known. V and J calls and clone size are those listed in that table; D and trimming were worked out from the DNA. The sample table lists 100,000 to 150,000 clones, about 85% of them with a count of one. The leading ten clones occupy approximately 30% of the sample.

Here is what the overall study found, with its caveats: How much clinical and demographic metadata was included differed by source and by participant, and the metadata was provided uncurated.

The sequencing sample was made of peripheral blood. The sequence came from a woman of 80 years or more with acute or convalescent COVID-19. The V gene is TRBV7-2 and the J gene is TRBJ1-4; TRBD1 could be the D gene, as 5 bases match. The DNA is as follows: TGTGCCAGCAGCCTCCGCGGGGCTCGGTCGGTTAATCGACATGAAAAACTGTTTTTT. Its coded protein is CASSLRGARSVNRHEKLFF.